The text below deals with one TCR beta chain. Authors' methods: Nucleated cell number was recorded as an estimate derived from reference gene primer amplification. Assay: immunoSEQ multiplex PCR; the TCRdb copy retains only in-frame clones and omits some. For V, J and clone size, that table is used; D and trimming come from the DNA. This sample carries 300,000 to 400,000 clones, 90% to 95% of them seen once, and the ten largest clones take about 4%. Germline V gene lookup returns CDR1 SGHRS and CDR2 YFSETQ. V lost 2 bases and J 5 bases, leaving 7 bases between the germline ends. This CDR3 comprises 12 residues. Participants were aged about 18 to 89 years from around 25 US areas. People in the exposed group encountered a COVID-19 case within 2 weeks before entering the study. The sample is drawn from a study of blood T cell repertoires in COVID-19. Study details: Nucleic acid was either cDNA or gDNA, and it came from T cells, B-cell-depleted T cells, or PBMCs.

Sequencing was done on a sample of PBMCs or T cells enriched from blood (not recorded which). This receptor was taken from a woman in her twenties or thirties who had been exposed to COVID-19. The V gene is TRBV5-1, the J gene TRBJ1-2; no definite D call. The CDR3: CASSLTAYGYTF. In DNA form, the CDR3 reads TGCGCCAGCAGCTTAACAGCTTATGGCTACACCTTC.